This T cell receptor beta chain derives from a study of blood T cell repertoires in COVID-19 (TCRdb year 2020). General notes on the study: Samples covering the acute and convalescent phases of COVID-19 were provided by collaborators in the United States, Italy and Spain. The material from the prospective study consisted of cDNA or gDNA derived from T cells, B-cell-depleted T cells, or PBMCs. Subjects who had been exposed to COVID-19, were actively infected with it, or had recovered from it provided the deeply sampled blood TCRbeta repertoires that made up the dataset. The repertoires were released in a freely available public database meant as a resource for research on the immune response to SARS-CoV-2. Samples were obtained from the ongoing ImmuneRACE study (first 160 participants) and from about 1,300 subjects provided by 6 global collaborators. A de-identified subject ID, COVID-19 status, age in years and sex were almost always included in the sample metadata. Where available, HLA class I and class II types were obtained from metadata supplied by the sample provider rather than from assay-based typing. Study-level results and caveats: How much clinical and demographic metadata was included differed by source and by participant, and the metadata was provided uncurated.

Participants in the prospective study were aged roughly 18 to 90 years, lived in 24 United States geographic areas, and enrolled through a virtual design. To assign participants to cohorts, the prospective study relied on clinical history that participants themselves reported in a screening survey and a study questionnaire. ImmuneRACE Cohort 3 recovered participants were defined by two consecutive negative NP/OP PCR tests, healthcare professional clearance, or symptom resolution. Each participant in the prospective study had whole blood, serum and a nasopharyngeal or oropharyngeal swab collected by mobile phlebotomists. Over an approximately 2-month period, participants in the prospective study had the option of providing additional blood draws and questionnaires. Prospective study blood samples were shipped either frozen or at room temperature before DNA extraction. TCRbeta CDR3 regions were amplified from genomic DNA using the immunoSEQ Assay, a bias-controlled multiplex PCR. As for the original processing: The number of nucleated cells in each sample was estimated from the amplification of reference gene primers within the assay. To quantify the absolute abundance of each unique TCRbeta CDR3 rearrangement, sequence reads were collapsed and filtered. Productive Simpson clonality was computed per sample as the square root of Simpson's diversity index over productive rearrangements. TCRdb took this table from immuneACCESS and kept in-frame rearrangements with V and J called. Such tables lack part of the clones; where checked against another copy, unresolved V genes explain under half of the gap, and the rest is unexplained. V, J and clone size were drawn from that table, and D and trimming were deduced from the DNA. The sample table lists roughly 330,000 clones, approximately 89% of them with a count of one. 5.3% of the sample is in the top ten clones.

Worth noting for this clone: Its antigen target is currently unknown. The input lacks base qualities; no much larger clone sits a single base away.

Specimen: PBMCs or T cells enriched from blood (not recorded which). This clonotype was sampled from a woman in her thirties who had recovered from COVID-19.

CDR3 region: CASSPRTVPTTNEKLFF. The DNA sequence is as follows: TGTGCCAGCAGCCCCCGCACAGTTCCCACAACTAATGAAAAACTGTTTTTT. The receptor chain draws on TRBV13 and TRBJ1-4, with the D segment identity uncertain. The CDR3 runs 17 amino acids, cysteine and phenylalanine included. The entry retains the CDR3 DNA only, 51 bases that are in frame from base 1. CDR1 and CDR2 were assigned from the germline V gene (reference sequence) as PRHDT and FYEKMQ. V is cut by 5 bases and J by 0 bases, and the space between the germline ends is 16 bases.